This T cell receptor beta chain originates from a study of T cell changes during pregnancy in multiple sclerosis. Germline CDR1 reads SEHNR; CDR2 reads FQNEAQ (reference sequence). The CDR3 runs to 14 residues. Trimming took 4 bases from V and 4 from J, leaving 13 bases between them. Sequenced by immunoSEQ multiplex PCR; TCRdb stores in-frame clones only, minus some. The repertoire includes tens of thousands of clones, around 97% of them detected once, and 2% to 3% sits in the top ten. Material: CD8+ T cells from peripheral blood mononuclear cells, obtained after pregnancy. The source of this sequence is a female donor with multiple sclerosis, enrolled in a pregnancy study. This chain connects TRBV7-9 to TRBJ1-1, with D maybe TRBD1 (6 bases). The CDR3 here is CASSSPRGGTEAFF. CDR3 coding DNA: TGTGCCAGCAGCTCACCCCGAGGGGGCACTGAAGCTTTCTTT.